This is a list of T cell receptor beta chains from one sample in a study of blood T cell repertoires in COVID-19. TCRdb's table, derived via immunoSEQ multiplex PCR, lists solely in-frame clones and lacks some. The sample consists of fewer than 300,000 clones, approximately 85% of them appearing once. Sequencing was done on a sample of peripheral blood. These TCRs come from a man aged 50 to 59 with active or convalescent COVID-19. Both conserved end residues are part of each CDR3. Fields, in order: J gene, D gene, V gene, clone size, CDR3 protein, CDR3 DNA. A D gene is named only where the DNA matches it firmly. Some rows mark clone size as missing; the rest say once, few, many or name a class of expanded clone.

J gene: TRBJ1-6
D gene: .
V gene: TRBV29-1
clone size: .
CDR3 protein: CSVGGLSGSPLHF
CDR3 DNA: TGCAGCGTTGGCGGGCTCAGCGGTTCACCCCTCCACTTT

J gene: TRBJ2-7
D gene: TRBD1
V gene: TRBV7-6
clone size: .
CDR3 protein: CASSLGQGVGYEQYF
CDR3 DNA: TGTGCCAGCAGCTTAGGGCAGGGGGTCGGATACGAGCAGTACTTC

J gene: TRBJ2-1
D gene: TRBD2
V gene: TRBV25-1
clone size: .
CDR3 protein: CASSEAGGPSYNEQFF
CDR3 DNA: TGTGCCAGCAGTGAAGCGGGAGGGCCGTCCTACAATGAGCAGTTCTTC

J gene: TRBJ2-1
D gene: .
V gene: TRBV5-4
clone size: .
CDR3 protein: CASSSKTNSYNEQFF
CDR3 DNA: TGTGCCAGCAGCTCCAAGACTAACTCCTACAATGAGCAGTTCTTC

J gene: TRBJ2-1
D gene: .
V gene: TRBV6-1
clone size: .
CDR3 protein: CASTERDEQFF
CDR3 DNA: TGTGCCAGCACCGAGAGGGATGAGCAGTTCTTC

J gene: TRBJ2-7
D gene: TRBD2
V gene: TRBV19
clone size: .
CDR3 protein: CASSIRAPAGGAYEQYF
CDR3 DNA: TGTGCCAGTAGTATACGGGCCCCAGCGGGAGGGGCCTACGAGCAGTACTTC

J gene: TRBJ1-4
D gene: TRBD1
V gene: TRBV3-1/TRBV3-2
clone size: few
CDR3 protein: CASSPNDRGGKLFF
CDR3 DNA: TGTGCCAGCAGCCCCAATGACAGGGGTGGAAAACTGTTTTTT

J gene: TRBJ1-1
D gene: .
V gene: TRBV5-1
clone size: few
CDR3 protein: CASSRMQGQTEAFF
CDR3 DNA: TGCGCCAGCAGCCGGATGCAGGGGCAGACTGAAGCTTTCTTT

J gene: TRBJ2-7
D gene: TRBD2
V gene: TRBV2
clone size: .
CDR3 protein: CASTHSGSFSSYEQYF
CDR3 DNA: TGTGCCAGCACTCATAGCGGGAGCTTCAGCTCCTACGAGCAGTACTTC

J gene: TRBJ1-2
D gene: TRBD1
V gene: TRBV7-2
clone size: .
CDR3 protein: CASSPGQGERDTF
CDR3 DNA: TGTGCCAGCAGCCCGGGACAGGGGGAGAGAGACACCTTC

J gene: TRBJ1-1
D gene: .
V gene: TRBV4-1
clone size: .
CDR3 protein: CASSQRGAPRAGPTEAFF
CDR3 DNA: TGCGCCAGCAGCCAAAGGGGTGCCCCCCGGGCAGGGCCCACTGAAGCTTTCTTT

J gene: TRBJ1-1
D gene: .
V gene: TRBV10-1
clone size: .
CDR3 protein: CASSDQRDSEAFF
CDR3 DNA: TGCGCCAGCAGTGATCAAAGGGACTCTGAAGCTTTCTTT

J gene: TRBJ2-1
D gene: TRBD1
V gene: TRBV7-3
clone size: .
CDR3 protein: CASSLRGVGRGPYNEQFF
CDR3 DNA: TGTGCCAGCAGCTTAAGGGGCGTTGGCAGGGGGCCCTACAATGAGCAGTTCTTC

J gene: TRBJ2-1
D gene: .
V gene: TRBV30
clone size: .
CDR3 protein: CAWSDRAGLQFF
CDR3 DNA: TGTGCCTGGAGTGACAGGGCAGGGTTGCAGTTCTTC

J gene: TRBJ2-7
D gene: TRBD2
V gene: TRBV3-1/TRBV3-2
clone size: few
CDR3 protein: CASSQGGSVREQYF
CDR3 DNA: TGTGCCAGCAGCCAGGGCGGGAGTGTTCGCGAGCAGTACTTC

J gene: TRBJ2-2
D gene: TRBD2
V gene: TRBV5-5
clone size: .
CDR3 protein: CASNLAGVGRELFF
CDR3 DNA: TGTGCCAGCAATCTAGCGGGAGTAGGGAGGGAGCTGTTTTTT

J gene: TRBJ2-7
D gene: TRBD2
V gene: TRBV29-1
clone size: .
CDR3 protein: CSVGGGINEQYF
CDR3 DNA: TGCAGCGTTGGGGGAGGGATAAACGAGCAGTACTTC

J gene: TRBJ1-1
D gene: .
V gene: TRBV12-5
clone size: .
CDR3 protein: CASVRNTEAFF
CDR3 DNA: TGTGCTAGTGTTCGGAACACTGAAGCTTTCTTT

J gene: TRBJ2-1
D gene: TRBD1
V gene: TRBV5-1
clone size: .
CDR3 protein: CASSPGQEYNEQFF
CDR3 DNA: TGCGCCAGCAGCCCGGGACAGGAGTACAATGAGCAGTTCTTC

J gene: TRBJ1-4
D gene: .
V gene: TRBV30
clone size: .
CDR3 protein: CACRPKGGTVSEKLFF
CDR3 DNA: TGTGCCTGCCGCCCAAAAGGAGGGACTGTAAGTGAAAAACTGTTTTTT

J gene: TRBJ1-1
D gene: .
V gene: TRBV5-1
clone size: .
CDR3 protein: CASSLQGNTEAFF
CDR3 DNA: TGCGCCAGCAGCTTGCAGGGGAACACTGAAGCTTTCTTT

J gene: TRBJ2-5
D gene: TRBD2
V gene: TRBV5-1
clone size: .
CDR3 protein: CASSPGGERETQYF
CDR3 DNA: TGCGCCAGCAGCCCTGGGGGGGAGAGAGAGACCCAGTACTTC

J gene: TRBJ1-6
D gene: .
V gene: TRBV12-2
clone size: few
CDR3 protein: CASRPRDRVFGRNSPLHF
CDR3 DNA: TGTGCAAGTCGCCCCCGGGACAGGGTTTTTGGCCGAAATTCACCCCTCCACTTT

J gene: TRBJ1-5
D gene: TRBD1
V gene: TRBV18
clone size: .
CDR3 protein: CASSSSQRGQGGQPQHF
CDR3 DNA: TGTGCCAGCTCATCATCACAGCGCGGACAGGGCGGTCAGCCCCAGCATTTT

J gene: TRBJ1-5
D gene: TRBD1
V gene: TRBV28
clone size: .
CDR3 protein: CASSSQTGGDQPQHF
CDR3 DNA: TGTGCCAGCAGTTCCCAGACAGGGGGCGATCAGCCCCAGCATTTT

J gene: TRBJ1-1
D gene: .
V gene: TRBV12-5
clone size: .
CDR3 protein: CASGSRPGGTEAFF
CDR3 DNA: TGTGCTAGTGGTTCACGCCCAGGAGGGACTGAAGCTTTCTTT

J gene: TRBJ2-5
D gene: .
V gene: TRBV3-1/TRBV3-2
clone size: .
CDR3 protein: CASSQLGTPHHETQYF
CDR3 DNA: TGTGCCAGCAGCCAACTGGGGACTCCCCATCATGAGACCCAGTACTTC

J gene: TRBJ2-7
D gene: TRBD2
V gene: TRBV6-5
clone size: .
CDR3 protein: CASSPRGGGSEQYF
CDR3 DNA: TGTGCCAGCAGTCCCCGCGGGGGGGGTAGCGAGCAGTACTTC

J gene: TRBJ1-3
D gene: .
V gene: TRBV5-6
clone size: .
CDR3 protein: CASSTGGRASGNTIYF
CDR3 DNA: TGTGCCAGCAGCACAGGCGGCAGGGCTTCTGGAAACACCATATATTTT

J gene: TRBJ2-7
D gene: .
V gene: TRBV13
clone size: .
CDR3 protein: CASSQRAYEQYF
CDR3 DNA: TGTGCCAGCAGCCAGCGGGCCTACGAGCAGTACTTC

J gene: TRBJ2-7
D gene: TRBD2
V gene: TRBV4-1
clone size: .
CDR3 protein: CASSQERTSGSHEQYF
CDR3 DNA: TGCGCCAGCAGCCAAGAGCGTACTAGCGGGAGCCACGAGCAGTACTTC

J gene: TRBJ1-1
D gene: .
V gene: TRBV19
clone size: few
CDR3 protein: CASSPSAGNTEAFF
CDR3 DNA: TGTGCCAGTAGTCCCAGTGCGGGAAACACTGAAGCTTTCTTT

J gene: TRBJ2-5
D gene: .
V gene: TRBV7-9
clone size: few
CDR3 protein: CASSLETQYF
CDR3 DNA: TGTGCCAGCAGCCTCGAGACCCAGTACTTC

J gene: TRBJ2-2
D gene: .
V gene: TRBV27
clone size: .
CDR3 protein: CASRGAGELFF
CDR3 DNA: TGTGCCAGCAGAGGGGCCGGGGAGCTGTTTTTT

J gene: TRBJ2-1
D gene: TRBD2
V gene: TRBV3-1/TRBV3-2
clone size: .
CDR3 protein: CASSPRAGESYNEQFF
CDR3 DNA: TGTGCCAGCAGCCCAAGAGCGGGGGAATCCTACAATGAGCAGTTCTTC

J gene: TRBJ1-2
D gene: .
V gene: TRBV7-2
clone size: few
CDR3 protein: CASSLYTDRNYGYTF
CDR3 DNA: TGTGCCAGCAGCTTATATACCGACAGAAACTATGGCTACACCTTC

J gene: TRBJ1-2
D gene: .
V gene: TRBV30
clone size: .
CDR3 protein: CAWRDSNYGYTF
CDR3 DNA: TGTGCCTGGCGAGACAGTAACTATGGCTACACCTTC